This TCR beta chain was recovered during a study of blood T cell repertoires in COVID-19. Study as a whole: T cells, B-cell-depleted T cells, or PBMCs supplied cDNA or gDNA.

Only in-frame clones appear in the TCRdb table, and some are missing; sequencing was by immunoSEQ multiplex PCR. Among 340,000 or so clones listed, over 70% were seen once. Trimming removed 3 bases at V and 9 bases at J, with 12 bases between. Germline CDR1 and CDR2: LNHDA and SQIVND (reference sequence). The CDR3 loop spans 14 amino acids. Sample: peripheral blood. This TCR was recovered from a young man with active or convalescent COVID-19. The chain has TRBV19 and TRBJ1-6, with a tentative D call TRBD1 (5 bases). CDR3 in amino acids: CASSIGREGSPLHF. Written as DNA, the CDR3 is TGTGCCAGTAGTATCGGCAGGGAGGGTTCACCCCTCCACTTT.